The present T cell receptor (beta chain) was sequenced within a study of regulatory T cells in long-lasting Graves disease. Germline CDR1 and CDR2: GTSNPN and SVGIG (reference sequence). The V end lost 2 bases, the J end lost 2 bases, and 13 bases lay between the germline ends. The CDR3 length is 15 residues. The sample's time point: newly diagnosed GD, antithyroid drugs for less than 3 months. From PBMCs, RNA was extracted and then used to make the TCR library. The table lists this clonotype with many counts. The authors built TCR beta libraries using iRepertoire HTBI primers and Arm-PCR of CDR3 regions. Using its own MiXCR run on the multiplex PCR reads, TCRdb lists one record per CDR3 protein. In the table there are 400,000 to 500,000 distinct CDR3 sequences, 16% of which are singletons. This sample was also put to use in a study of T cells in Graves' hyperthyroidism and ophthalmopathy.

This sample comprised peripheral blood mononuclear cells (PBMCs), obtained at new diagnosis, from a patient treated with antithyroid drugs. V usage is TRBV30 and J usage is TRBJ1-3; tentative D call: TRBD1 (6 bases). This TCR was recovered from a woman under 30 with Graves disease. This CDR3 is CAWSFPDRTGNTIYF. CDR3 DNA sequence: TGTGCCTGGAGTTTCCCGGACAGAACTGGAAACACCATATATTTT.